This entry lists 12 T cell receptor beta chains sequenced from one sample in a study of T cell repertoires in cytomegalovirus infection. TCRdb reanalysed the reads using MiXCR and keeps one entry per CDR3 protein. This sample carries under 450,000 distinct CDR3 sequences, approximately 35% of them seen once, and the ten largest clones take roughly 13%. These receptors' antigens are unknown. This sample comprised cultured PBMCs, obtained from culture after CMV antigen stimulation. These receptors all come from a human donor in good health (CMV status not recorded). Some clones in this sample may be carry-over from other donors' samples.

The CDR3 nucleotides read TGTGCCAGCACCTACACCGTCCCCCTGGGGATGAACACTGAAGCTTTCTTT. It specifies CASTYTVPLGMNTEAFF. J is TRBJ1-1 and V is TRBV6-5; no reliable D call. This CDR3 spans 17 amino acids. Looked up from germline, CDR1 is MNHEY and CDR2 is SVGAGI. Trimming removed 7 bases from V and 0 bases from J, with 21 bases in between.

This clonotype has just a few counts. The gene calls are TRBV7-2 and TRBJ1-1; no clear D gene. Germline V gene sequence: CDR1 SGHTA, CDR2 FQGNSA. This CDR3 contains 11 residues. V was cut by 2 bases and J by 11 bases, with 9 bases left in between. CDR3 in DNA: TGTGCCAGCAGCTTAAAACTCCTGGCTTTCTTT. The encoded protein is CASSLKLLAFF.

This clonotype has just a few counts. The chain carries TRBV5-1 and TRBJ2-3, with D possibly being TRBD2 (5 bases). CDR3 length equals 14 residues. Germline lookup yields CDR1 SGHRS and CDR2 YFSETQ. V lost 6 bases and J lost 2, with 13 bases in between. CDR3 coding DNA: TGCGCCAGCACCCAACTAGAAATCACAGATACGCAGTATTTT. Protein: CASTQLEITDTQYF.

The V gene is TRBV4-2, the J gene TRBJ1-5, with TRBD1 matching 7 bases. CDR1 is LGHNA, CDR2 YNFKEQ, per germline. The CDR3 extends over 14 amino acids. V lost 7 bases, J lost 4 bases, and 7 bases stayed unmatched. CDR3 residues: CASKRTGENQPQHF. As DNA, the CDR3 is TGTGCCAGCAAAAGAACAGGGGAGAATCAGCCCCAGCATTTT.

This clonotype appeared a few times. The J gene is TRBJ2-1, the V gene TRBV7-3; D not resolved. This CDR3 spans 14 amino acids. Between the trimmed V and J ends, which lost 1 base and 3 bases, there was a span of 7 bases. Germline V lookup: CDR1 SGHTA, CDR2 FQGTGA. The CDR3, as DNA: TGTGCCAGCAGCTTAAACAACGTCTACAATGAGCAGTTCTTC. Protein product: CASSLNNVYNEQFF.

J is TRBJ2-7 and V is TRBV20-1, with 9 nucleotides matching TRBD1. Germline assignment: CDR1 DFQATT and CDR2 SNEGSKA (reference sequence). With 3 bases clipped from V and 5 bases from J, the junction kept 8 bases outside the gene matches. The length of the CDR3 is 14 residues. Here the CDR3 DNA reads TGCAGTGCTAGTCTGGACAGGGGTTCGGACGAGCAGTACTTC. Its protein is CSASLDRGSDEQYF.

This clonotype was found a few times. V and J are TRBV11-2 and TRBJ1-4; D is perhaps TRBD1 (5 bases). The germline V gene encodes CDR1 SGHAT and CDR2 FQNNGV. V was shortened by 6 bases and J by 4 bases, with 15 bases between the two germline ends. There are 15 residues in the CDR3. CDR3 DNA: TGTGCCAGCAGACGCCCGGGACGGGTTAATGAAAAACTGTTTTTT. This translates into CASRRPGRVNEKLFF. The complete variable domain, with remaining parts taken from reference TRBV11-2 and TRBJ1-4, reads EAGVAQSPRYKIIEKRQSVAFWCNPISGHATLYWYQQILGQGPKLLIQFQNNGVVDDSQLPKDRFSAERLKGVDSTLKIQPAKLEDSAVYLCASRRPGRVNEKLFFGSGTQLSVL.

This clonotype has only one observation. The rearrangement uses TRBV29-1 and TRBJ2-3; TRBD2 aligns across 12 bases. Germline CDR1 and CDR2: SQVTM and ANQGSEA. The CDR3 is 15 amino acids. J was trimmed by 0 bases and V by 5 bases; bases with no gene match: 3. The CDR3 reads CSVHGTSGSTDTQYF. CDR3 DNA: TGCAGCGTTCACGGGACTAGCGGGAGCACAGATACGCAGTATTTT.

Ten or more counts support this clonotype. V and J are TRBV7-2 and TRBJ2-5, with 8 bases aligning to TRBD1. The germline CDR1 and CDR2 sequences are SGHTA and FQGNSA. V lost 6 bases to trimming and J lost 1 base; unmatched junction nucleotides: 7. The CDR3 extends over 15 amino acids. As DNA, the CDR3 is TGTGCCAGCAGTCGACAGGGGACCGTCCAAGAGACCCAGTACTTC. Its protein product is CASSRQGTVQETQYF.

This clonotype was seen more than once but under ten times. The chain recombines TRBV3-1 with TRBJ1-1; TRBD1 agrees at 9 bases. Germline V CDR1 and CDR2: LGHDT, YNNKEL (reference sequence). Trimming cost V 4 bases and J 6 bases; bases outside gene matches: 6. The CDR3 contains 14 residues. CDR3 sequence reads: CASSPRQGEAEAFF. The CDR3, as DNA: TGTGCCAGCAGCCCCAGACAGGGGGAAGCTGAAGCTTTCTTT.

This clonotype turned up a few times. The J gene is TRBJ2-7, the V gene TRBV27; no definite D call. Trimming removed 5 bases at V and 0 bases at J, with 11 bases between. In germline, CDR1 is MNHEY, CDR2 SMNVEV (reference sequence). CDR3 size: 14 residues. CDR3 amino acids: CASSVFNGSYEQYV. The CDR3 coding sequence is TGTGCCAGCAGTGTATTTAATGGCTCCTACGAGCAGTACGTC.

The CDR3 sequence is CASSQEERGTAQHF. The CDR3 bases are TGCGCCAGCAGCCAAGAGGAAAGGGGGACAGCCCAGCATTTT. The chain uses TRBV4-1 and TRBJ1-5, with 7 bases aligning to TRBD1. Germline CDR1 MGHRA, CDR2 YSYEKL. This CDR3 spans 14 amino acids. The V segment lost 0 bases and the J segment 11 bases; nucleotides outside the gene matches: 7.